The 28 T cell receptor beta chains below were found in one sample sequenced in a study of vaccination effects on CD4 cells after COVID-19. Prior to sequencing, the ViraFEST assay stimulated PBMC with viral peptide pools, which expanded the antigen-specific CD4+ T cells. Isolation of CD4+ T cells took place after about 10 days of culture. Sequencing used immunoSEQ multiplex PCR; TCRdb keeps in-frame clones, though not all of them. The table lists about 79,000 clones, approximately 74% of them singletons. These receptors' targets are unknown. The starting material was CD4+ T cells from PBMCs cultured with HCoV-229E spike peptides, obtained before COVID-19 vaccination. These receptors all come from a human donor who received a COVID-19 vaccine.

The gene calls are TRBV24-1 and TRBJ2-3; TRBD2 aligns across 12 bases. J lost 8 bases, V lost 3 bases, and 8 bases had no gene match. Germline V gene sequence: CDR1 KGHDR, CDR2 SFDVKD. This CDR3 is built from 16 residues. This chain's CDR3 is CATSDPSGGAVGTQYF. DNA for the CDR3: TGTGCCACCAGTGATCCTAGCGGGGGGGCGGTTGGTACGCAGTATTTT.

V and J are TRBV2 and TRBJ1-4; D remains ambiguous. CDR3 length: 14 amino acids. The germline V gene has CDR1 SNHLY and CDR2 FYNNEI. Between the trimmed V and J ends, which lost 8 bases and 8 bases, there was a span of 18 bases. The CDR3 coding sequence is TGTGCCAGCGATGCCAGGCTCACGGACGAAAAACTGTTTTTT. This translates into CASDARLTDEKLFF.

The rearrangement links TRBV6-2 or TRBV6-3 to TRBJ1-4; D is possibly TRBD1 (5 bases). Per the germline V gene, CDR1 is MNHEY and CDR2 is SVGEGT. There are 14 residues in the CDR3. V was clipped by 0 bases and J by 10 bases, with 12 bases between them. CDR3 loop: CASSYSLGAGKLFF. DNA of the CDR3: TGTGCCAGCAGTTACTCGCTCGGGGCGGGAAAACTGTTTTTT.

The genes are TRBV12-5 and TRBJ2-5; the D gene is possibly TRBD1 (5 bases). CDR1 and CDR2 (germline): LGHNT, FRNRAP. Trimming pared 2 bases from V and 5 bases from J, leaving 12 bases between. The CDR3 covers 14 residues. The CDR3 DNA reads TGTGCTAGTGGTTTGCTCCAGGGCAGGGAGACCCAGTACTTC. Amino acids: CASGLLQGRETQYF.

The J gene is TRBJ1-5, the V gene TRBV3-1 (or the pseudogene TRBV3-2), with D unclear. Germline V gene lookup returns CDR1 LGHDT and CDR2 YNNKEL (reference sequence). There are 13 residues in the CDR3. V dropped 0 bases and J dropped 7 bases, with 7 bases sitting between them. The CDR3 region has the DNA TGTGCCAGCAGCCAAGATCGGGGACAGCCCCAGCATTTT. Translated: CASSQDRGQPQHF.

The CDR3 coding sequence is TGTGCCAGTAGTATAAACATCCAAGAGACCCAGTACTTC. Translating it yields CASSINIQETQYF. The chain links TRBV19 to TRBJ2-5; D unresolved. Per the germline V gene, CDR1 is LNHDA and CDR2 is SQIVND (reference sequence). The V and J ends lost 2 bases and 1 base respectively, with 5 bases between them. CDR3 size: 13 residues.

CDR3 residues: CASSVERINSPLHF. CDR3 coding DNA: TGTGCCAGCAGCGTAGAACGGATAAATTCACCCCTCCACTTT. The chain employs TRBV9 and TRBJ1-6; unclear D gene. Deletions cut 0 bases from V and 7 bases from J, with 8 bases between. Per the germline V gene, CDR1 is SGDLS and CDR2 is YYNGEE. The CDR3 spans 14 residues.

The chain employs TRBV6-5 and TRBJ1-5; 8 bases are a match to TRBD1. V lost 6 bases to trimming and J lost 5 bases; unmatched junction nucleotides: 9. Germline V CDR1 and CDR2: MNHEY, SVGAGI. The CDR3 contains 15 residues. The CDR3 loop is CASSSDRGWYQPQHF. The CDR3 nucleotides are TGTGCCAGCAGCTCCGACAGGGGTTGGTATCAGCCCCAGCATTTT.

V and J are TRBV6-2 or TRBV6-3 and TRBJ1-5; the D gene is possibly TRBD1 (6 bases). The CDR3 runs to 17 residues. V lost 5 bases and J 0 bases, leaving 17 bases between the germline ends. From germline, CDR1 is MNHEY and CDR2 SVGEGT. This CDR3 is CASSSNRDTYSNQPQHF. The CDR3 DNA reads TGTGCCAGCAGTAGTAACAGGGATACTTATAGCAATCAGCCCCAGCATTTT.

The chain has TRBV9 and TRBJ2-2; TRBD1 or TRBD2 may be the D gene (5 bases each). The CDR3 length is 15 residues. Deletions cut 5 bases from V and 6 bases from J, with 17 bases between. Germline V gene lookup returns CDR1 SGDLS and CDR2 YYNGEE. CDR3 in amino acids: CASRNSPRGPGELFF. The CDR3 DNA reads as TGTGCCAGCAGAAACAGCCCAAGGGGACCCGGGGAGCTGTTTTTT.

The V and J genes are TRBV18 and TRBJ2-1; 7 bases line up with TRBD1. The germline V gene encodes CDR1 KGHSH and CDR2 LQKENI. The CDR3 consists of 13 residues. V was pared by 4 bases and J by 6 bases, with 3 bases of the junction left unmatched. As DNA, the CDR3 is TGTGCCAGCTCACAATCAGGGGGCAATGAGCAGTTCTTC. This gives the protein CASSQSGGNEQFF.

The J gene is TRBJ2-5, the V gene TRBV14; 8 nucleotides line up with TRBD1. This CDR3 spans 15 amino acids. After removal of 2 bases from V and 2 bases from J, the junction contained 4 bases not matched to a gene. Germline V gene data show CDR1 as SGHDN and CDR2 as FVKESK. DNA of the CDR3: TGTGCCAGCAGCCAATTCAGGGGGCAGCAAGAGACCCAGTACTTC. Protein sequence: CASSQFRGQQETQYF.

The table lists this clone with a count of one. The rearrangement uses TRBV7-2 and TRBJ1-2, with D unresolved. CDR3 length: 15 amino acids. The V and J ends lost 3 bases and 8 bases respectively, with 19 bases between them. Per the germline V gene, CDR1 is SGHTA and CDR2 is FQGNSA. CDR3: CASSFKTTAVGGYTF. The CDR3 bases are TGTGCCAGCAGCTTCAAAACGACTGCCGTCGGGGGCTACACCTTC.

This clone has more than one count but fewer than ten. The chain carries TRBV28 and TRBJ1-5, with D possibly matching TRBD1 (5 bases). CDR1 and CDR2 from the germline V gene are MDHEN and SYDVKM. This CDR3 region has 15 residues. V was clipped by 1 base and J by 0 bases, with 7 bases between them. The CDR3 DNA reads TGTGCCAGCAGTTTATTCGGGGGTAGCAATCAGCCCCAGCATTTT. Its protein is CASSLFGGSNQPQHF.

The rearrangement uses TRBV11-3 and TRBJ2-3; possibly TRBD2 for D (6 bases). The CDR3 length is 15 residues. Per germline, CDR1 SGHNT and CDR2 YENEEA. Trimming cost V 1 base and J 4 bases, with 12 bases left between them. In DNA form, the CDR3 reads TGTGCCAGCAGCTTAGCGCGGGGACTCGCAGATACGCAGTATTTT. Protein sequence: CASSLARGLADTQYF. The full variable domain, completed using reference TRBV11-3 and TRBJ2-3, is EAGVVQSPRYKIIEKKQPVAFWCNPISGHNTLYWYLQNLGQGPELLIRYENEEAVDDSQLPKDRFSAERLKGVDSTLKIQPAELGDSAVYLCASSLARGLADTQYFGPGTRLTVL.

This rearrangement joins TRBV5-1 to TRBJ1-3; possible D gene TRBD1, 6 bases. V lost 3 bases, J lost 5 bases, and 15 bases lay in between. The CDR3 runs 15 residues. Per the germline V gene, CDR1 is SGHRS and CDR2 is YFSETQ. The CDR3, as DNA: TGCGCCAGCAGCTCGGCGGACAGTAGGAGAAACACCATATATTTT. It specifies CASSSADSRRNTIYF.

The chain links TRBV5-1 to TRBJ2-4; D remains ambiguous. V was cut by 0 bases and J by 9 bases, with 13 bases left in between. The CDR3 is 14 amino acids. Germline V gene sequence: CDR1 SGHRS, CDR2 YFSETQ. The CDR3 region is CASSLDTSEVIQYF. In DNA, the CDR3 is TGCGCCAGCAGCTTGGATACCAGTGAGGTCATTCAGTACTTC.

The chain recombines TRBV29-1 with TRBJ2-1, with 8 bases fitting TRBD2. CDR3 size: 12 residues. Trimming took 6 bases from V and 7 from J; bases not matched to a gene: 5. Germline loops: CDR1 SQVTM, CDR2 ANQGSEA. CDR3 in amino acids: CSVTGTRNEQFF. DNA for the CDR3: TGCAGCGTCACCGGGACTAGAAATGAGCAGTTCTTC.

The chain is built from TRBV3-1 (or the pseudogene TRBV3-2) and TRBJ1-1; unclear D gene. The CDR3 extends over 14 amino acids. CDR1 and CDR2 from the germline V gene are LGHDT and YNNKEL (reference sequence). V lost 2 bases and J 0 bases, leaving 7 bases between the germline ends. CDR3 sequence (DNA): TGTGCCAGCAGCCAAAACGACATGAACACTGAAGCTTTCTTT. This sequence encodes CASSQNDMNTEAFF.

The chain links TRBV3-1 (or the pseudogene TRBV3-2) to TRBJ1-1, with D possibly matching TRBD1 (6 bases). Germline V lookup: CDR1 LGHDT, CDR2 YNNKEL (reference sequence). V was trimmed by 2 bases and J by 8 bases, leaving 9 bases between them. The CDR3 totals 12 residues. For the CDR3, the DNA is TGTGCCAGCAGCCAATCGGGGGCAGAAGCTTTCTTT. It specifies CASSQSGAEAFF.

The V call is TRBV6-5, the J call TRBJ1-6, with a tentative D call TRBD1 (6 bases). The CDR3 consists of 15 residues. Germline-derived CDR1 and CDR2 are MNHEY and SVGAGI. Trimming cost V 6 bases and J 6 bases, with 15 bases left between them. The CDR3 sequence: CASRGPRGANSPLHF. The CDR3, as DNA: TGTGCCAGCAGAGGCCCCCGGGGGGCTAATTCACCCCTCCACTTT.

Only one count was recorded for this clone. V usage is TRBV5-8 and J usage is TRBJ2-5; TRBD2 aligns across 7 bases. The germline V gene encodes CDR1 SGHTS and CDR2 YDEGEE. The V and J ends lost 4 bases and 4 bases, in that order; junction bases with no gene match: 7. This CDR3 is built from 14 residues. The CDR3, as DNA: TGTGCCAGCAGCACGGGACTATCGGGAGAGACCCAGTACTTC. Translation: CASSTGLSGETQYF.

The chain uses TRBV6-5 and TRBJ2-2; no definite D call. Trimming shortened V by 6 bases and J by 7 bases, and 12 bases separated the two germline ends. The CDR3 covers 13 residues. From germline, CDR1 is MNHEY and CDR2 SVGAGI. Written as DNA, the CDR3 is TGTGCCAGCAGCCAAGCCCTGAGCGGGGAGCTGTTTTTT. Its translation is CASSQALSGELFF.

The V gene is TRBV5-1, the J gene TRBJ2-5; 9 bases line up with TRBD2. The germline V gene has CDR1 SGHRS and CDR2 YFSETQ. The CDR3 has 16 residues. The junction had 10 bases not matched to a gene; V was cut back by 1 base and J by 6 bases. The CDR3 DNA sequence: TGCGCCAGCAGCTTGTCTGGGACTAGCAACGTAAAGACCCAGTACTTC. Translation: CASSLSGTSNVKTQYF.

The chain combines TRBV7-9 with TRBJ1-1, with D uncertain. V gave up 4 bases and J gave up 7 bases, with 10 bases separating them. Per the germline V gene, CDR1 is SEHNR and CDR2 is FQNEAQ (reference sequence). The CDR3 loop spans 12 amino acids. The CDR3 spells CASSSHGDEAFF. For the CDR3, the DNA is TGTGCCAGCAGCTCACACGGCGATGAAGCTTTCTTT.

This chain connects TRBV11-1 to TRBJ2-2; D is possibly TRBD2 (5 bases). Germline V gene lookup returns CDR1 SGHAT and CDR2 FQDESV (reference sequence). This CDR3 is built from 16 residues. The V and J ends lost 5 bases and 4 bases respectively, with 17 bases between them. The CDR3 coding sequence is TGTGCCAGCAGCATCGGACGGACCGGGGTCACCGGGGAGCTGTTTTTT. This sequence encodes CASSIGRTGVTGELFF.

J is TRBJ2-3 and V is TRBV24-1, with TRBD2 as a possible D gene (6 bases). The CDR3 totals 15 residues. The germline gives CDR1 KGHDR, CDR2 SFDVKD. V lost 4 bases and J lost 2, with 12 bases in between. CDR3 sequence reads: CATSDRLATTDTQYF. The CDR3 region has the DNA TGTGCCACCAGTGACCGGCTAGCGACCACAGATACGCAGTATTTT.

The chain uses TRBV5-8 and TRBJ1-1, with 7 positions matching TRBD1. The CDR3 runs to 16 residues. V lost 4 bases and J lost 6; bases outside the gene matches: 15. Germline values: CDR1 SGHTS, CDR2 YDEGEE. The DNA of the CDR3 is TGTGCCAGCAGCCCTAATCCCGGGACAGTTTTACCTGAAGCTTTCTTT. Encoded protein: CASSPNPGTVLPEAFF.